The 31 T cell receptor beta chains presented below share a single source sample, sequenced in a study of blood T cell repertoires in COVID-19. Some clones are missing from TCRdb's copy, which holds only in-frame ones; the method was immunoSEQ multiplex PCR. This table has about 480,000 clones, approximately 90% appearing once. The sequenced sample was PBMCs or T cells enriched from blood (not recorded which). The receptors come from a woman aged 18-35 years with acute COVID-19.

As DNA, the CDR3 is TGTGCCAGCAGCTCGGACAGGTATAGCAATCAGCCCCAGCATTTT. It encodes CASSSDRYSNQPQHF. V and J are TRBV7-9 and TRBJ1-5; 7 bases fit TRBD1. The CDR3 is 15 residues long. Germline assignment: CDR1 SEHNR and CDR2 FQNEAQ (reference sequence). Losses at the gene ends were 4 bases for V and 0 bases for J; bases not matched to a gene: 3.

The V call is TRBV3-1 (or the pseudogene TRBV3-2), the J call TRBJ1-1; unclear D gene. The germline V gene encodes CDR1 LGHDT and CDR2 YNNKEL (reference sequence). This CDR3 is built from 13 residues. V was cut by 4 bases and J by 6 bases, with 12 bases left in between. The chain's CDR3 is CASSLGLFAEAFF. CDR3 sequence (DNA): TGTGCCAGCAGCCTCGGACTTTTTGCTGAAGCTTTCTTT.

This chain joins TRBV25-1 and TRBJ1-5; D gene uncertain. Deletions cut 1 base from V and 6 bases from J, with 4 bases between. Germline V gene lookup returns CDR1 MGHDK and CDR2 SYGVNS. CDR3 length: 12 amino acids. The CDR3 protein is CASSEFGQPQHF. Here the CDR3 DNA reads TGTGCCAGCAGTGAATTCGGTCAGCCCCAGCATTTT.

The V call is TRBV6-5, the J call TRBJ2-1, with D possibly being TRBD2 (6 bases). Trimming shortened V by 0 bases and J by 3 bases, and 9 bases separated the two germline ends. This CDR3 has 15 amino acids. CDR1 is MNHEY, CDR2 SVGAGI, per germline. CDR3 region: CASSYSSGNYNEQFF. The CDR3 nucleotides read TGTGCCAGCAGTTACTCTAGCGGCAACTACAATGAGCAGTTCTTC.

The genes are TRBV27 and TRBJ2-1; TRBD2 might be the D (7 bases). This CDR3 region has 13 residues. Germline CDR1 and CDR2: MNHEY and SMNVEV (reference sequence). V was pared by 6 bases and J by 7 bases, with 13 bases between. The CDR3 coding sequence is TGTGCCAGCAGGCCGGGGGGCCTAAATGAGCAGTTCTTC. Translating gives CASRPGGLNEQFF.

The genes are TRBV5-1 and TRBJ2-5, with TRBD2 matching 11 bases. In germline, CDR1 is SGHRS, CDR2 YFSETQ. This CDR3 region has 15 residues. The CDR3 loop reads CGSSGGLYYQETQYF. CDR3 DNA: TGCGGGTCTAGCGGGGGGCTATATTACCAAGAGACCCAGTACTTC.

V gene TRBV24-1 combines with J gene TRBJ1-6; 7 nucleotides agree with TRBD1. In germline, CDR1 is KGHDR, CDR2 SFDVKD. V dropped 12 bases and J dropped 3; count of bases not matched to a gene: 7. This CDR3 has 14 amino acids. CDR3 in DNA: TGTGCCGCAGGGGGGACGGACTATAATTCACCCCTCCACTTT. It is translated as CAAGGTDYNSPLHF.

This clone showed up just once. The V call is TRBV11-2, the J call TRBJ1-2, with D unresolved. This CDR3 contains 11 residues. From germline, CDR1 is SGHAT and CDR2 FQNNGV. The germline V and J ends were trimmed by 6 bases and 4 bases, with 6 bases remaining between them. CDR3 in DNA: TGTGCCAGCAGACAAACCTATGGCTACACCTTC. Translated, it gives CASRQTYGYTF. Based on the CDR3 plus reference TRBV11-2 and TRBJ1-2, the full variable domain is EAGVAQSPRYKIIEKRQSVAFWCNPISGHATLYWYQQILGQGPKLLIQFQNNGVVDDSQLPKDRFSAERLKGVDSTLKIQPAKLEDSAVYLCASRQTYGYTFGSGTRLTVV.

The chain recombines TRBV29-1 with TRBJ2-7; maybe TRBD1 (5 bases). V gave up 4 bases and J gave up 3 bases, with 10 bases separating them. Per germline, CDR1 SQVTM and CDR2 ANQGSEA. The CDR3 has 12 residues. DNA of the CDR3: TGCAGCGTTGGGTTCAGGGACTACGAGCAGTACTTC. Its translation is CSVGFRDYEQYF.

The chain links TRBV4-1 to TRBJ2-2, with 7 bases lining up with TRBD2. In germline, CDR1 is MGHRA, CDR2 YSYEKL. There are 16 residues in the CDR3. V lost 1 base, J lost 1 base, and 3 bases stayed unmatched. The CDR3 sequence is CASSQGWGGNTGELFF. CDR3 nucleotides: TGCGCCAGCAGCCAAGGTTGGGGGGGGAACACCGGGGAGCTGTTTTTT.

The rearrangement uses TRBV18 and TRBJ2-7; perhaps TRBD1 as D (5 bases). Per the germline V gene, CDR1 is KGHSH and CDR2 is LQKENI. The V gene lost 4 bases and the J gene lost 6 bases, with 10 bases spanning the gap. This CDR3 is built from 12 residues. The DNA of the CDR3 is TGTGCCAGCTCACGAGACAGTAGCGAGCAGTACTTC. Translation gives CASSRDSSEQYF.

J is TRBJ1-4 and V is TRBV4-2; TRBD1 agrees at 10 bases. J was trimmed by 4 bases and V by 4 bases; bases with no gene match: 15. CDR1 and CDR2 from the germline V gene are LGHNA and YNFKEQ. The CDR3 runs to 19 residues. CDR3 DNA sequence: TGTGCCAGCAGCCCCCGGGACAGGGGACTAGTCTCCCTTAATGAAAAACTGTTTTTT. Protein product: CASSPRDRGLVSLNEKLFF.

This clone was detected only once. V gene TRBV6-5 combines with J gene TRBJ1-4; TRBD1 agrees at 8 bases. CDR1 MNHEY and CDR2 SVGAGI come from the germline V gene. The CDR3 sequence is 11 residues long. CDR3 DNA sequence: TGTTACAGGGGGTCACCCGAAAAACTGTTTTTT. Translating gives CYRGSPEKLFF.

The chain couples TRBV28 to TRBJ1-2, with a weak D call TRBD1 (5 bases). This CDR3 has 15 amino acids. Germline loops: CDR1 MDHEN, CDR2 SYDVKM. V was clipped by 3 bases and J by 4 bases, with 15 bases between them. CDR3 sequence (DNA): TGTGCCAGCAGTTTTGGCGGGGCGATTCCCTATGGCTACACCTTC. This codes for CASSFGGAIPYGYTF.

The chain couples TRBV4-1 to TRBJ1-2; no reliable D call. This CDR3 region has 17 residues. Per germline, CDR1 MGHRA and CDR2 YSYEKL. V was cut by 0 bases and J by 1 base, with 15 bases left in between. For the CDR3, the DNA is TGCGCCAGCAGCCAAGAACCCTTGCGCGAAGTTAACTATGGCTACACCTTC. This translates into CASSQEPLREVNYGYTF.

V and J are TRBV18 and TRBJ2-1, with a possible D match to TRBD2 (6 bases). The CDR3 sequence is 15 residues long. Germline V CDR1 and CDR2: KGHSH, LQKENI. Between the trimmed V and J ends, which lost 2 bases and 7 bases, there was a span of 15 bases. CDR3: CASSPSEGPGNEQFF. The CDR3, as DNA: TGTGCCAGCTCACCATCGGAGGGCCCAGGGAATGAGCAGTTCTTC.

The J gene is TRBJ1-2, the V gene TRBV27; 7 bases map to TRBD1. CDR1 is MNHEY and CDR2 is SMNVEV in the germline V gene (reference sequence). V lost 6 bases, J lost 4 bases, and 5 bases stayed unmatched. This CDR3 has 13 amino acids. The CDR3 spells CASRPDRVYGYTF. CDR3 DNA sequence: TGTGCCAGCAGGCCCGACAGGGTCTATGGCTACACCTTC.

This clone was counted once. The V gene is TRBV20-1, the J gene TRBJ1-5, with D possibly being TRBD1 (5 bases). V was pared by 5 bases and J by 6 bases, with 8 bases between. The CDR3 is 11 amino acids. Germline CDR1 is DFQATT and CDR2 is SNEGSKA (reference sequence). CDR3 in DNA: TGCAGTGCTGGGGGGGGTCAGCCCCAGCATTTT. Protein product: CSAGGGQPQHF.

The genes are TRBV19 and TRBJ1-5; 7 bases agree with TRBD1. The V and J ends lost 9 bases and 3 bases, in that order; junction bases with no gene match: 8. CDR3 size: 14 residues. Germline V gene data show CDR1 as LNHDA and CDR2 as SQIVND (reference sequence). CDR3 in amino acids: CARRDRDDNQPQHF. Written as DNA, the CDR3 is TGTGCCAGGAGAGACAGGGATGACAATCAGCCCCAGCATTTT.

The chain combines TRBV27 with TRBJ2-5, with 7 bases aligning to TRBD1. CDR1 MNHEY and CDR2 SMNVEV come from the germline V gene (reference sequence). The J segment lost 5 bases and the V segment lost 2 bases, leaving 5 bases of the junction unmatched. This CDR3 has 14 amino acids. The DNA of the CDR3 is TGTGCCAGCAGTTTAGAAAGGGGGCGGGAGACCCAGTACTTC. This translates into CASSLERGRETQYF.

DNA for the CDR3: TGTGCCAGCGGGGCCGGGACACCTTATAATTCACCCCTCCACTTT. Its protein is CASGAGTPYNSPLHF. The J gene is TRBJ1-6, the V gene TRBV18; possible D gene TRBD1, 6 bases. V dropped 8 bases and J dropped 4 bases, with 15 bases sitting between them. The CDR3 totals 15 residues. The germline V gene has CDR1 KGHSH and CDR2 LQKENI.

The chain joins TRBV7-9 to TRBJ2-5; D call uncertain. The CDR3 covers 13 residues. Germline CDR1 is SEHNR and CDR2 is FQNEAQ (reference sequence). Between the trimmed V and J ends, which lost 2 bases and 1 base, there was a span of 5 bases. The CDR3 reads CASSLIGQETQYF. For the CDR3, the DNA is TGTGCCAGCAGCTTAATCGGCCAAGAGACCCAGTACTTC.

CDR3 protein: CASTSGGGRTDTQYF. As DNA, the CDR3 is TGTGCCAGCACCAGCGGGGGGGGGCGCACAGATACGCAGTATTTT. This chain joins TRBV2 and TRBJ2-3; 10 nucleotides align to TRBD2. In germline, CDR1 is SNHLY, CDR2 FYNNEI. This CDR3 spans 15 amino acids. The V and J ends lost 7 bases and 1 base, in that order; junction bases with no gene match: 5.

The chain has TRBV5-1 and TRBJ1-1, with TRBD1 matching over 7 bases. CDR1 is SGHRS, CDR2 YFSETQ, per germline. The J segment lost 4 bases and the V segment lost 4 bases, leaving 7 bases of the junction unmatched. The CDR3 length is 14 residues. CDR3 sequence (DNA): TGCGCCAGCAGCCGCGACAGGGCTGTCACTGAAGCTTTCTTT. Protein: CASSRDRAVTEAFF.

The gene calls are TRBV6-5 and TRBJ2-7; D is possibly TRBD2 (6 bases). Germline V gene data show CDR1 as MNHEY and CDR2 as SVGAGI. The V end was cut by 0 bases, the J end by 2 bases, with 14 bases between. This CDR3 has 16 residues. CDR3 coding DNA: TGTGCCAGCAGTTACTCGACGGGGGTCGGCCCCTACGAGCAGTACTTC. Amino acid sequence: CASSYSTGVGPYEQYF.

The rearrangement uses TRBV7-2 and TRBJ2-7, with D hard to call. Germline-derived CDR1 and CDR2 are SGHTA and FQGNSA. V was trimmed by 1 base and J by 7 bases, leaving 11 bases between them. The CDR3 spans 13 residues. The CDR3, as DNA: TGTGCCAGCAGCTTAGTCAATCTTCGGGAGCAGTACTTC. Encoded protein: CASSLVNLREQYF.

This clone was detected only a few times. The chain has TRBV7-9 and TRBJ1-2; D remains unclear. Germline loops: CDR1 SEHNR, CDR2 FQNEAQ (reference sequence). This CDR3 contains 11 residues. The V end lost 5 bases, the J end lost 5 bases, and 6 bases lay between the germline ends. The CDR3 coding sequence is TGTGCCAGCAGCCTTCAGTATGGCTACACCTTC. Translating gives CASSLQYGYTF.

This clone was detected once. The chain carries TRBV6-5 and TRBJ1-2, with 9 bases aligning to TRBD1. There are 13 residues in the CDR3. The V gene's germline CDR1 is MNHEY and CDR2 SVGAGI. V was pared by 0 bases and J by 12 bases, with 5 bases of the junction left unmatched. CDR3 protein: CASSYSRTGENTF. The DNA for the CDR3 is TGTGCCAGCAGTTACTCTCGGACAGGGGAGAACACCTTC.

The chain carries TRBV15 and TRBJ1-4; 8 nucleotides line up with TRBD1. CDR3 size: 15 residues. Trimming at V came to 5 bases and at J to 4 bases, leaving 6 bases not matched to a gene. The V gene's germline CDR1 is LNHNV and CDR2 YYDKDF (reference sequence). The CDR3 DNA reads TGTGCCACCAGCCGGACCGGACAGGGTAATGAAAAACTGTTTTTT. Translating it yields CATSRTGQGNEKLFF.

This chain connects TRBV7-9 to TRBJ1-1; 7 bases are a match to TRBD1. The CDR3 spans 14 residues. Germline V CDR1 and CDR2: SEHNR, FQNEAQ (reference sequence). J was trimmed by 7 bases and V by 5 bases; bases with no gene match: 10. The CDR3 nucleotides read TGTGCCAGCAGCACATTCCAGGGGGACGATGAAGCTTTCTTT. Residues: CASSTFQGDDEAFF.

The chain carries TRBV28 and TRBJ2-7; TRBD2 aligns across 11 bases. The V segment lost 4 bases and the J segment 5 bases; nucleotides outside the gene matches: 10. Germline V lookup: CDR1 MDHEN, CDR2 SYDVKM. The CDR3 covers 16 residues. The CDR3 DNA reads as TGTGCCAGCAGTTCCCCCGGGACTAGCGGAAGAAACGAGCAGTACTTC. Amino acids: CASSSPGTSGRNEQYF.